This T cell receptor beta chain stems from a study of sequential checkpoint blockade in melanoma. For the study at large: First-line arms were nivolumab then ipilimumab, or the reverse, randomized 1:1. After both sequences, patients received maintenance nivolumab.

Per the germline V gene, CDR1 is MDHEN and CDR2 is SYDVKM. The CDR3 length is 16 residues. V was pared by 2 bases and J by 2 bases, with 9 bases of the junction left unmatched. Assay: immunoSEQ multiplex PCR; the TCRdb copy retains only in-frame clones and omits some. This sample has 25,000 to 30,000 clones, with approximately 83% found just once. Sample treatment: randomized to nivolumab then ipilimumab (arm A) or the reverse (arm B). DNA-damaging chemotherapy had not been given to any patient beforehand. From thawed PBMCs, live CD3+CD8+ cells negative for CD19 and CD56 were sorted. The sequencing used CD8+ T cells sorted from blood (inferred from file names), collected from a patient given nivolumab and ipilimumab in sequence. This sequence joins TRBV28 and TRBJ2-7, with 7 bases lining up with TRBD1. The TCR was taken from a human donor with melanoma. The CDR3 protein is CASSLRDSQKPYEQYF. The CDR3 DNA sequence: TGTGCCAGCAGTTTAAGGGACAGCCAGAAACCCTACGAGCAGTACTTC.